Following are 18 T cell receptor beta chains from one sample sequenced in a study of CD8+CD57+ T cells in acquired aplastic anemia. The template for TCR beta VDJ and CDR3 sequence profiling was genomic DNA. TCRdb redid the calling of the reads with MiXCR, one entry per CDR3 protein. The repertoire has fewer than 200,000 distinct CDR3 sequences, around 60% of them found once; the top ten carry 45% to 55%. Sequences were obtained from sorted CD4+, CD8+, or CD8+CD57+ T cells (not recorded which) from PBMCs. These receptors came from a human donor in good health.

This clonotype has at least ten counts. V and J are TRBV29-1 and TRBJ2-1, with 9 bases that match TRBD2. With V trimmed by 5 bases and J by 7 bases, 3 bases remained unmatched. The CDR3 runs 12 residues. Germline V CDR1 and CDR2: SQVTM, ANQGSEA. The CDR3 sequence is CSVLAGANEQFF. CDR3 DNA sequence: TGCAGCGTTTTAGCGGGAGCAAATGAGCAGTTCTTC.

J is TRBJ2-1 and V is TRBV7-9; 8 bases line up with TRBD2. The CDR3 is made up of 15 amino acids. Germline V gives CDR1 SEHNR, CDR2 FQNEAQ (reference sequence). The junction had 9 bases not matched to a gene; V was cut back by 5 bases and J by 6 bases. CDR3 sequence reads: CASSPTGGAGNEQFF. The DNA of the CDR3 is TGTGCCAGCAGCCCGACCGGGGGGGCAGGCAATGAGCAGTTCTTC.

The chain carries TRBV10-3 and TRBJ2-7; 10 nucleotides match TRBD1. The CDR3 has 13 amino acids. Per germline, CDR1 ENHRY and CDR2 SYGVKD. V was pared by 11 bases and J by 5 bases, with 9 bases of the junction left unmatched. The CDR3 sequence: CASRGQGIHEQYF. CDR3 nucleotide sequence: TGTGCCTCCCGGGGACAGGGGATCCACGAGCAGTACTTC.

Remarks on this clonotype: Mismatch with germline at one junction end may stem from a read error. CDR3 nucleotides: TGTGCCAGCAGCTGGACGGGCGGGGAGCTGTTTTTT. Translating it yields CASSWTGGELFF. The chain links TRBV5-1 to TRBJ2-2; D call uncertain. The CDR3 is made up of 12 amino acids. Looked up from germline, CDR1 is SGHRS and CDR2 is YFSETQ.

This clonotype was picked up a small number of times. The CDR3 nucleotides are TGTGCCAGCAGCTCGGACAGTCTGCGCTCTGGGGCCAACGTCCTGACTTTC. This codes for CASSSDSLRSGANVLTF. The J gene is TRBJ2-6, the V gene TRBV7-8; possible D gene TRBD1, 6 bases. Germline-derived CDR1 and CDR2 are SGHVS and FQNEAQ. Between the trimmed V and J ends, which lost 4 bases and 0 bases, there was a span of 13 bases. The CDR3 is 17 amino acids. Based on the CDR3 plus reference TRBV7-8 and TRBJ2-6, the full variable domain is GAGVSQSPRYKVAKRGQDVALRCDPISGHVSLFWYQQALGQGPEFLTYFQNEAQLDKSGLPSDRFFAERPEGSVSTLKIQRTQQEDSAVYLCASSSDSLRSGANVLTFGAGSRLTVL.

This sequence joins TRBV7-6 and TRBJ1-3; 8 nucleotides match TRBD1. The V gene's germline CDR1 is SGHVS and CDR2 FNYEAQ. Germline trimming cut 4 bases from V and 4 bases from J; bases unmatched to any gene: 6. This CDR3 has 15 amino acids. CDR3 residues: CASSYRQGIGNTIYF. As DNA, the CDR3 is TGTGCCAGCAGCTATAGACAGGGGATCGGAAACACCATATATTTT. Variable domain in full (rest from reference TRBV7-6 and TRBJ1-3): GAGVSQSPRYKVTKRGQDVALRCDPISGHVSLYWYRQALGQGPEFLTYFNYEAQQDKSGLPNDRFSAERPEGSISTLTIQRTEQRDSAMYRCASSYRQGIGNTIYFGEGSWLTVV.

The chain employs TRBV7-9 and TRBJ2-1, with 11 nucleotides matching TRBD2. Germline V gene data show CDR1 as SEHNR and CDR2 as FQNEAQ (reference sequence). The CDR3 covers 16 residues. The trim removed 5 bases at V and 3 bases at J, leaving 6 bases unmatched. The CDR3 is CASSISGGAIYNEQFF. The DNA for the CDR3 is TGTGCCAGCAGCATTAGCGGGGGGGCTATCTACAATGAGCAGTTCTTC.

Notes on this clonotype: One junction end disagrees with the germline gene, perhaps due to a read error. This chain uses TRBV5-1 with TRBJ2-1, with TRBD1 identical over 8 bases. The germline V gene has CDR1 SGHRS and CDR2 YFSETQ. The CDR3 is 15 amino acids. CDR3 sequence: CASSGDQGAYNDQFF. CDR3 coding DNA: TGCGCCAGCAGTGGGGATCAGGGGGCCTACAATGACCAGTTCTTC. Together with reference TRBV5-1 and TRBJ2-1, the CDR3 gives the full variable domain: KAGVTQTPRYLIKTRGQQVTLSCSPISGHRSVSWYQQTPGQGLQFLFEYFSETQRNKGNFPGRFSGRQFSNSRSEMNVSTLELGDSALYLCASSGDQGAYNDQFFGPGTRLTVL.

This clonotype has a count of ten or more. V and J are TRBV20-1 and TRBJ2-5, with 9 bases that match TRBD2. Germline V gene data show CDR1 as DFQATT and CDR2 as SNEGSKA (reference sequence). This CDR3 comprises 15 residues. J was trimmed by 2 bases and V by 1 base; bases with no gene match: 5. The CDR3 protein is CSARVAGEVQETQYF. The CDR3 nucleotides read TGCAGTGCTAGAGTAGCGGGAGAGGTACAAGAGACCCAGTACTTC.

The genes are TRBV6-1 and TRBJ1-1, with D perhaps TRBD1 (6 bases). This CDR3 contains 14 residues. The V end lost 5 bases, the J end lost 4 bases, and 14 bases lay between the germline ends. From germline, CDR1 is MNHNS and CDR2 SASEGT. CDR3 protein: CASSYAGDFTEAFF. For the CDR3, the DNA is TGTGCCAGCAGTTACGCAGGGGATTTCACTGAAGCTTTCTTT.

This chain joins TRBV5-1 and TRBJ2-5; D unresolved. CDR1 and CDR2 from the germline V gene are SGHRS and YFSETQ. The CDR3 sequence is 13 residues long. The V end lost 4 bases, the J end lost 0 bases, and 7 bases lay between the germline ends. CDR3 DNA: TGCGCCAGCAGCAGAAGGTACCAAGAGACCCAGTACTTC. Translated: CASSRRYQETQYF.

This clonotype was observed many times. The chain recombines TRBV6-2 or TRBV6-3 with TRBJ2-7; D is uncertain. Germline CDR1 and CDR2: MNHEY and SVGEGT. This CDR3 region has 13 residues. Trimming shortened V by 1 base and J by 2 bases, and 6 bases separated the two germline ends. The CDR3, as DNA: TGTGCCAGCAGTTACTACTTAACCTACGAGCAGTACTTC. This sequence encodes CASSYYLTYEQYF.

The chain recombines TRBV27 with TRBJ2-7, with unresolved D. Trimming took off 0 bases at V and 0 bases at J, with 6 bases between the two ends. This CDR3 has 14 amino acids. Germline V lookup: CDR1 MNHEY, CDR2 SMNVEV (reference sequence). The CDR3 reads CASSLSTNSYEQYF. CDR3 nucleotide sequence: TGTGCCAGCAGTTTATCTACTAACTCCTACGAGCAGTACTTC.

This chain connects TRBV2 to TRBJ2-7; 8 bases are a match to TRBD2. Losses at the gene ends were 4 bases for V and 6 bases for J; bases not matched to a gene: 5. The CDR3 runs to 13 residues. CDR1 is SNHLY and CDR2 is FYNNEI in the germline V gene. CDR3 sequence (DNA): TGTGCCAGCAGTGCCCGGGGGGGCCCCGAGCAGTACTTC. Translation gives CASSARGGPEQYF.

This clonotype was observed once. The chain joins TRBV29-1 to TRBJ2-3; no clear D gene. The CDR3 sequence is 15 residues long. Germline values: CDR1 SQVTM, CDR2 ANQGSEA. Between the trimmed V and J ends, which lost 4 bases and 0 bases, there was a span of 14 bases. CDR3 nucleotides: TGCAGCGTTGTAGCCTCAGCCAGTAGCACAGATACGCAGTATTTT. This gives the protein CSVVASASSTDTQYF.

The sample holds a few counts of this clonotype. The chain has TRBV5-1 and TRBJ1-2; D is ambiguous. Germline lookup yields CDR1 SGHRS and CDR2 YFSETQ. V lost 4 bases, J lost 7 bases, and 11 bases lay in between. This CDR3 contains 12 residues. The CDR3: CASSDLGFGYTF. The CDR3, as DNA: TGCGCCAGCAGCGACCTGGGGTTTGGCTACACCTTC.

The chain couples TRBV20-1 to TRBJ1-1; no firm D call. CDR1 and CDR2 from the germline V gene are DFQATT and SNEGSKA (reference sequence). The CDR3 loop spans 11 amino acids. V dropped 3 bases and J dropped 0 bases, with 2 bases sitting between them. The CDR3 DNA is TGCAGTGCTAGGATGAACACTGAAGCTTTCTTT. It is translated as CSARMNTEAFF.

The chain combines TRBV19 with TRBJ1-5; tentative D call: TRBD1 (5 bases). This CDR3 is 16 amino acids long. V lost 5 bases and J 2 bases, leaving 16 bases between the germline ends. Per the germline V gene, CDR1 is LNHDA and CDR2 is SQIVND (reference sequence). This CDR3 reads CASSPNQGMGNQPQHF. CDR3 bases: TGTGCCAGTAGTCCGAACCAGGGTATGGGCAATCAGCCCCAGCATTTT.